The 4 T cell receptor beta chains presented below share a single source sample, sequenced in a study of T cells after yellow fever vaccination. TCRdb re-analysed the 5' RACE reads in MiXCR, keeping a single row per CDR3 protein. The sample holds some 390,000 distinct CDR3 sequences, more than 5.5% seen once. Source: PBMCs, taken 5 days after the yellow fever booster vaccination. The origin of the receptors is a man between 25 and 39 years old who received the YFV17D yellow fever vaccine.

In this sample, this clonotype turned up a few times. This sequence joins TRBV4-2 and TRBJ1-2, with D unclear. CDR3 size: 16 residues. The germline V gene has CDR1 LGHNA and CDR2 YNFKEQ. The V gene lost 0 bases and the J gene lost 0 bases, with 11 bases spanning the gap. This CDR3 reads CASSQELASTNYGYTF. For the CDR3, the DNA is TGTGCCAGCAGCCAAGAGTTAGCGTCGACTAACTATGGCTACACCTTC.

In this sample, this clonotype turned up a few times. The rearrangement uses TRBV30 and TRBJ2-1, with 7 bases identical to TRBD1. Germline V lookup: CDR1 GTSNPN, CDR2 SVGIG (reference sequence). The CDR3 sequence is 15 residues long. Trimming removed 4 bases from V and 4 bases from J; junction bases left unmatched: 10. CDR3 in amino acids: CAWIFRGSVYNEQFF. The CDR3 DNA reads TGTGCCTGGATTTTCAGGGGGTCGGTTTACAATGAGCAGTTCTTC.

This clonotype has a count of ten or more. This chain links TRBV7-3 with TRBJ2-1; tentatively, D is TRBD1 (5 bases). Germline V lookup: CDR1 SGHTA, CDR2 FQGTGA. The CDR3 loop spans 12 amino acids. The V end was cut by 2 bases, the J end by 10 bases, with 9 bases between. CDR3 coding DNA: TGTGCCAGCAGCTTAGGACACGAAGAGCAGTTCTTC. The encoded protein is CASSLGHEEQFF.

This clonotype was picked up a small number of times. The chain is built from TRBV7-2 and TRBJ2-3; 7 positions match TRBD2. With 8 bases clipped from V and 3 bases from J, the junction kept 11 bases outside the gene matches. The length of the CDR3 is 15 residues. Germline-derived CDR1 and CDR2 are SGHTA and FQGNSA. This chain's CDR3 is CASGPMGGRTDTQYF. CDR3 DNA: TGTGCCAGCGGCCCGATGGGGGGGAGGACAGATACGCAGTATTTT.